The 12 T cell receptor beta chains given below trace back to one sample, sequenced in a study of cytomegalovirus exposure and HLA in healthy donors. Primers: 60 Vbeta forward and 13 Jbeta reverse. The data were produced by immunoSEQ multiplex PCR, yet TCRdb's version contains in-frame clones alone and is incomplete. The table lists about 140,000 clones, about three fifths of them singletons. The specimen sequenced was PBMCs. The receptors were gathered from a male donor in good health and CMV-seronegative.

The genes are TRBV7-9 and TRBJ1-2; 7 positions match TRBD1. Losses at the gene ends were 3 bases for V and 7 bases for J; bases not matched to a gene: 8. Germline CDR1 SEHNR, CDR2 FQNEAQ (reference sequence). CDR3 size: 14 residues. The chain's CDR3 is CASSFIDRVIGYTF. The CDR3 DNA follows: TGTGCCAGCAGCTTCATCGACAGGGTGATTGGCTACACCTTC. The whole variable domain, filled in from reference TRBV7-9 and TRBJ1-2, reads DTGVSQNPRHKITKRGQNVTFRCDPISEHNRLYWYRQTLGQGPEFLTYFQNEAQLEKSRLLSDRFSAERPKGSFSTLEIQRTEQGDSAMYLCASSFIDRVIGYTFGSGTRLTVV.

V gene TRBV2 combines with J gene TRBJ2-2, with 7 positions matching TRBD1. The junction had 8 bases not matched to a gene; V was cut back by 5 bases and J by 5 bases. Looked up from germline, CDR1 is SNHLY and CDR2 is FYNNEI. The CDR3 length is 15 residues. CDR3 DNA sequence: TGTGCCAGCAGTTCGGACAGGCTGAGGACCGGGGAGCTGTTTTTT. Translating gives CASSSDRLRTGELFF.

The rearrangement uses TRBV21-1 and TRBJ2-7; the table's TRBD1 call for D was not verified on the DNA. TRBV21-1 is assigned pseudogene status. The CDR3 extends over 12 amino acids. The CDR3, as DNA: TGTGCCAGCGGTTATATCAGGGACGAGCAGTACTTC. Translating gives CASGYIRDEQYF.

This chain uses TRBV2 with TRBJ2-7, with TRBD1 identical over 7 bases. Germline-derived CDR1 and CDR2 are SNHLY and FYNNEI. The CDR3 consists of 12 residues. With V trimmed by 8 bases and J by 3 bases, 4 bases remained unmatched. The chain's CDR3 is CASEGQSYEQYF. The CDR3 DNA is TGTGCCAGCGAGGGACAGAGCTACGAGCAGTACTTC.

The rearrangement uses TRBV13 and TRBJ2-7; 8 positions agree with TRBD1. Germline V gene data show CDR1 as PRHDT and CDR2 as FYEKMQ (reference sequence). The length of the CDR3 is 13 residues. Trimming cost V 5 bases and J 7 bases; bases outside gene matches: 7. The CDR3 loop is CASSAGQGGEQYF. The CDR3 nucleotides read TGTGCCAGCAGCGCCGGACAGGGCGGGGAGCAGTACTTC. The entire variable domain, with the rest obtained from reference TRBV13 and TRBJ2-7, is as follows: AAGVIQSPRHLIKEKRETATLKCYPIPRHDTVYWYQQGPGQDPQFLISFYEKMQSDKGSIPDRFSAQQFSDYHSELNMSSLELGDSALYFCASSAGQGGEQYFGPGTRLTVT.

This clone was picked up one time. This rearrangement joins TRBV27 to TRBJ1-3; perhaps TRBD1 as D (6 bases). V gave up 2 bases and J gave up 0 bases, with 8 bases separating them. Germline-derived CDR1 and CDR2 are MNHEY and SMNVEV (reference sequence). The CDR3 is 15 amino acids. CDR3 nucleotide sequence: TGTGCCAGCAGTTTAAACAGGGTCTCTGGAAACACCATATATTTT. Translated, it gives CASSLNRVSGNTIYF.

This sequence joins TRBV6-5 and TRBJ1-4; D not certain. V was clipped by 6 bases and J by 0 bases, with 5 bases between them. The CDR3 covers 13 residues. Germline CDR1 is MNHEY and CDR2 is SVGAGI. CDR3 DNA: TGTGCCAGCAGACATTCAACTAATGAAAAACTGTTTTTT. It specifies CASRHSTNEKLFF.

The rearrangement links TRBV28 to TRBJ2-1, with 15 nucleotides matching TRBD2. Trimming at V came to 6 bases and at J to 5 bases, leaving 23 bases not matched to a gene. The CDR3 length is 22 residues. Per the germline V gene, CDR1 is MDHEN and CDR2 is SYDVKM. In nucleotides, the CDR3 is TGTGCCAGCAGCCTAGAGGTAGAGATGTGGACTAGCGGGGGGGTCGCGGACAATGAGCAGTTCTTC. It yields the protein CASSLEVEMWTSGGVADNEQFF.

V is TRBV18 and J is TRBJ2-7; a possible D gene is TRBD2 (5 bases). The CDR3 spans 12 residues. Germline lookup yields CDR1 KGHSH and CDR2 LQKENI. The V and J ends lost 6 bases and 6 bases respectively, with 12 bases between them. Here the CDR3 DNA reads TGTGCCAGCTCCCGAAACGAGGGCGAGCAGTACTTC. It encodes CASSRNEGEQYF.

The chain carries TRBV5-1 and TRBJ2-5; 9 nucleotides align to TRBD2. Germline assignment: CDR1 SGHRS and CDR2 YFSETQ. This CDR3 spans 15 amino acids. The trim removed 3 bases at V and 4 bases at J, leaving 7 bases unmatched. CDR3 coding DNA: TGCGCCAGCAGCTCCTTCGGGACTAGCTTAGAGACCCAGTACTTC. Translation gives CASSSFGTSLETQYF.

This chain links TRBV6-5 with TRBJ2-2; TRBD2 is a possible D gene (5 bases). The V end was cut by 5 bases, the J end by 6 bases, with 10 bases between. Germline V CDR1 and CDR2: MNHEY, SVGAGI. This CDR3 has 13 amino acids. The CDR3 DNA sequence: TGTGCCAGCAGTCCCCAGAGGGCCGGGGAGCTGTTTTTT. Protein sequence: CASSPQRAGELFF.

This clone was seen more than once but under ten times. The chain couples TRBV11-2 to TRBJ2-3; 7 bases map to TRBD1. With V trimmed by 7 bases and J by 2 bases, 9 bases remained unmatched. The CDR3 is made up of 15 amino acids. The V gene's germline CDR1 is SGHAT and CDR2 FQNNGV. Written as DNA, the CDR3 is TGTGCCAGCACCGTAAGGGGGCTTCACACAGATACGCAGTATTTT. Translated: CASTVRGLHTDTQYF.